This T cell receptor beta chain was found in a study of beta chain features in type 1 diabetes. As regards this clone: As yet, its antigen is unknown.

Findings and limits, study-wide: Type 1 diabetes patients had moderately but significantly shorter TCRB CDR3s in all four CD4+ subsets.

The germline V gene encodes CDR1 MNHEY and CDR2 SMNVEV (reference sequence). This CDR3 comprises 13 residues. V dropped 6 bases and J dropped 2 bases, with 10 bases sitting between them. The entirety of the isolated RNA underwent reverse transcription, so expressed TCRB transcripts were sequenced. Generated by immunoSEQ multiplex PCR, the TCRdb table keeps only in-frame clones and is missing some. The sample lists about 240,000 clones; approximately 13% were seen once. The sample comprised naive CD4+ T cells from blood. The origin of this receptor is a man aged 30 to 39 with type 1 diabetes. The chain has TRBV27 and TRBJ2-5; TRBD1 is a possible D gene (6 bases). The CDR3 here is CASRGAPQETQYF. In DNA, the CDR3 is TGTGCCAGCAGGGGGGCACCACAAGAGACCCAGTACTTC.